This T cell receptor beta chain was sequenced during a study of blood T cell repertoires in COVID-19 (dated by TCRdb to the early 2020s). For the wider study: The collaborator samples originated in the United States, Italy and Spain and spanned the acute and convalescent phases of COVID-19. The material from the prospective study consisted of cDNA or gDNA derived from T cells, B-cell-depleted T cells, or PBMCs. The dataset comprised deeply sampled blood TCRbeta repertoires from subjects exposed to, actively infected with, or recovered from COVID-19. A freely available public database, intended as a resource for researchers studying the immune response to SARS-CoV-2, is where the repertoires were released. The samples were drawn from two sources: the first 160 participants of the ongoing ImmuneRACE study, and about 1,300 subjects contributed by 6 global collaborators. The sample metadata nearly always contained a de-identified subject ID, COVID-19 status, age in years and sex. Where available, HLA class I and class II types were obtained from metadata supplied by the sample provider rather than from assay-based typing.

TCRbeta CDR3 regions were amplified from genomic DNA using the immunoSEQ Assay, a bias-controlled multiplex PCR. The published analysis was carried out like this. The number of nucleated cells in each sample was estimated from the amplification of reference gene primers within the assay. To quantify the absolute abundance of each unique TCRbeta CDR3 rearrangement, sequence reads were collapsed and filtered. For each sample, productive Simpson clonality was calculated as the square root of Simpson's diversity index across productive rearrangements. TCRdb took over this immuneACCESS table, retaining in-frame rearrangements with V and J assigned. Such tables are incomplete; in checked studies, under half of the missing clones stem from an unresolved V gene, and the remainder is unexplained. V and J calls and clone size come straight from that table; D and trimming were deduced from the DNA. The sample data list 79,000 or so clones, and about 89% of these were observed just once. Roughly 1.2% of the sample is held by the ten biggest clonotypes.

The paper's findings and limits, for the study overall: How much clinical and demographic metadata was included differed by source and by participant, and the metadata was provided uncurated.

Collaborating institutions collected whole blood in K2EDTA tubes following their own protocols. For TCRbeta analysis, collaborators shipped samples in one of three forms: frozen whole blood, isolated PBMCs, or DNA extracted from either of those sample types. Remarks on this clone: This clone's antigen is unknown. Nothing much larger sits one base from this clone, and base qualities are not available.

The sequence was obtained from a human donor in a cohort sampled during active COVID-19. What was sequenced was peripheral blood.

The DNA reads as follows: TGTGCCACCAGCTCCCAGGGACAGGGTGGTTCACCCCTCCACTTT. Translated, this gives CATSSQGQGGSPLHF. The chain couples TRBV15 to TRBJ1-6; 9 bases in the junction line up with TRBD1. CDR3 length: 15 amino acids, cysteine to phenylalanine. Just the 45-base CDR3 DNA is kept, in frame starting at base 1. V ends up 5 bases short and J 9 bases short, with an unmatched junction base count of 8. The germline V gene (reference sequence) gives CDR1 as LNHNV and CDR2 as YYDKDF.